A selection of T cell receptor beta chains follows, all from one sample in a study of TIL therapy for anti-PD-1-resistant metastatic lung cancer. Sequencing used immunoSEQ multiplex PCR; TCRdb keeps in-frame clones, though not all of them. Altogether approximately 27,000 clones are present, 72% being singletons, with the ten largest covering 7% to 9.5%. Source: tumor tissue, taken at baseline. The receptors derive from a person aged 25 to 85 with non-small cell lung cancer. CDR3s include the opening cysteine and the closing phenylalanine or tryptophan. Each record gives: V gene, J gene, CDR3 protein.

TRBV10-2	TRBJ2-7	CASGGSSEQYF
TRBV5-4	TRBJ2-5	CASSLDGVPIIETQYF
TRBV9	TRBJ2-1	CASSVGPTDNEQFF
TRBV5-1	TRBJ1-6	CASSGLEGGSSPLHF
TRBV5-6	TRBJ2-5	CASSLGPETQYF
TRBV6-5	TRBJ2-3	CASSLLAGADTQYF
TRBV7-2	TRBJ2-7	CASSLETSGGAFSYEQYF
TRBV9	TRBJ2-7	CASSFWDSPYEQYF
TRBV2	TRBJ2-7	CASSTSSAGGGKEQYF
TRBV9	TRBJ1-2	CASSARQFYGYTF
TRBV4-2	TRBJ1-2	CASSQEGGELYGYTF
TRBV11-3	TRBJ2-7	CASSPSREQYF
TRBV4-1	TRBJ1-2	CASSQGQNSRTYGYTF
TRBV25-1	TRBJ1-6	CASSGGAGHSPLHF
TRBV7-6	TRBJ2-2	CASSHGGTGELFF
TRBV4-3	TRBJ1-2	CASGTGPGTNSIYGYTF
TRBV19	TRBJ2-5	CASSTGGPGETQYF
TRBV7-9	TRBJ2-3	CASSLVAGGDTQYF
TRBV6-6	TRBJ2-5	CASSSASGETQYF
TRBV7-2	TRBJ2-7	CASSLGGSSEYEQYF
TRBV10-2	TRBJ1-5	CASSVDPERPQHF
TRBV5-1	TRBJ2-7	CASSPGLVGYEQYF
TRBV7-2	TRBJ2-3	CASSSRLGGAIDTQYF
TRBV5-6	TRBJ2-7	CASSLYSPTYEQYF
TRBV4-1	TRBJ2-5	CASSQPTGLAPLSQETQYF
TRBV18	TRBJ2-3	CASSPYSTDTQYF
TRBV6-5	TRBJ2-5	CASSPPGGGTQYF
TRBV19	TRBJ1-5	CASSMLGTGGKPQHF
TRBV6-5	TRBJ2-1	CASSEARYEQFF
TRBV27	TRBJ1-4	CASRPRTGLATNEKLFF
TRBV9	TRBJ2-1	CASSVSGGAHNEQFF
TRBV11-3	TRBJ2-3	CASSLTDTQYF
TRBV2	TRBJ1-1	CASKYRMNTEAFF
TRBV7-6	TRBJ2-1	CASSLAQGSNEQFF
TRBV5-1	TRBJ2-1	CASSLVAGGPRGSNEQFF
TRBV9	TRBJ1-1	CASSVKQGAHTIEAFF
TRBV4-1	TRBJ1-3	CASSQAGTASSGNTIYF
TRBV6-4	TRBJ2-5	CASSWTSGGAETQYF
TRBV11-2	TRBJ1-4	CASSIGPPLGKLFF
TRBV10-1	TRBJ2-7	CASSEFGTSGAKYF
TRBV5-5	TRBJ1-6	CASSLRGPGSPLHF
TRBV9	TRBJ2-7	CASSPEDHNGEQYF
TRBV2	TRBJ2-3	CASSEGLAGPSTDTQYF
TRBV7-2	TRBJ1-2	CASSLAGGYTF
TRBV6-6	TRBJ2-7	CASSYGTSSYEQYF
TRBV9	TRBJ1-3	CASSVGAGSYSGNTIYF
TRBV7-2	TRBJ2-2	CASSLWTGGDTGELFF
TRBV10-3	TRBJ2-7	CATRGGGDSRSYEQYF
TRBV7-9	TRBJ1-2	CASSPPTGTKFYGYTF
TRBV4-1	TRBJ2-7	CASSQVLNEQYF
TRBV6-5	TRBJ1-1	CASSPESLMNTEAFF
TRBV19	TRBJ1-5	CASSRIPTDQPQHF
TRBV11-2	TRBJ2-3	CASSSVVPRWGRATDTQYF
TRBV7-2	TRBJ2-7	CASSYRGGGTSYEQYF